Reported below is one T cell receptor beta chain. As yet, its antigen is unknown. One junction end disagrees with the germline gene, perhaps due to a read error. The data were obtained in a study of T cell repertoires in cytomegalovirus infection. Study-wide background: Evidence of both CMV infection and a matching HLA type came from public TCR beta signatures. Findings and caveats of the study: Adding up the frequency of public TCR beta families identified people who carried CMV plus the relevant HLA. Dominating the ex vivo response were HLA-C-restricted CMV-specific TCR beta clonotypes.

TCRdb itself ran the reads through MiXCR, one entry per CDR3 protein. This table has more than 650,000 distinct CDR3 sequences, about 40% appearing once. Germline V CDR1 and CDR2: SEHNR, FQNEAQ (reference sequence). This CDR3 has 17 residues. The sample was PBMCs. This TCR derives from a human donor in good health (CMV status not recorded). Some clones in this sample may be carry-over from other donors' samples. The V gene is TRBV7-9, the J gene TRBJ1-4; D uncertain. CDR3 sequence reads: CARSYIGSGSTNEKLFF. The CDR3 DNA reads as TGTGCCAGAAGCTACATAGGATCAGGATCAACTAATGAAAAACTGTTTTTT.